This T cell receptor beta chain was sequenced for a study of cytomegalovirus exposure and HLA in healthy donors. Study-wide context: There were some 120 million unique TCR beta sequences, drawn from 150 million to 200 million T cells, in an earlier analysis. Study-level results: Specific recognition of CMV antigens was confirmed in vitro for three chains (all CMV-associated). Later work found most CMV-associated TCR beta chains apparently HLA-restricted.

Germline-derived CDR1 and CDR2 are SGHDT and YYEEEE. This CDR3 spans 17 amino acids. The V and J ends lost 4 bases and 8 bases, in that order; junction bases with no gene match: 15. Notes on this clone: Antigen unknown.

Vbeta (60) and Jbeta (13) primers were used in the PCR. Measured with immunoSEQ multiplex PCR; TCRdb has only the in-frame clones, and not every one. Here the sample table reports more than 110,000 clones. Sequenced input: PBMCs. The TCR comes from a man aged 40-49 years in good health and CMV-seronegative. J is TRBJ2-1 and V is TRBV5-6; 10 bases fit TRBD2. The CDR3 nucleotides are TGTGCCAGCAGCGATGGCCCTAGCGGGGGTTTAGGCGATGAGCAGTTCTTC. Its protein product is CASSDGPSGGLGDEQFF.